The TCR beta chain under discussion was sequenced for a study of response to subunit inactivated influenza vaccine. Study-wide results and caveats: The authors suggested that every seasonal influenza vaccination recruits few new T cells.

The CDR3 is 14 amino acids. V lost 2 bases to trimming and J lost 5 bases, with 13 bases between them. A remark on this clonotype: Its target is unknown.

MiXCR was run by TCRdb on the RT-PCR reads, yielding one entry per CDR3 protein. The profile shows about 170,000 distinct CDR3 sequences, 12% of them singletons. This sample was also put to use in a study of T cells expressing NK-cell markers. This second study says: Production of TCR beta cDNA relied on 5'RACE template switching with UMIs. The eight sequenced donors comprised seven who were HCMV-seropositive and one who was seronegative.

The sample was CD8+ T cells sorted from PBMCs, taken 12 days after vaccination. V is TRBV12-3 or TRBV12-4 and J is TRBJ2-7; maybe TRBD1 (6 bases). The receptor's source is a man aged 50-59 years who received an inactivated influenza vaccine. The CDR3 is CASSLKQGLNEQYF. The DNA for the CDR3 is TGTGCCAGCAGTTTAAAACAGGGTCTCAACGAGCAGTACTTC.